Following are 32 T cell receptor beta chains from one sample sequenced in a study of T-cell reconstitution after alpha-beta-depleted transplantation in children. Unique molecular identifiers were incorporated into the prepared TCRbeta library. TCRdb re-called the PCR reads with MiXCR, one entry per CDR3 protein. The repertoire includes around 800,000 distinct CDR3 sequences, roughly 15% of them detected once, and approximately 4.5% sits in the top ten. Source: PBMCs, mostly from graft donor cells, taken 360 days after TCRalphabeta/CD19-depleted stem cell transplant. These receptors were obtained from a male patient younger than 18 who had a stem cell transplant for acute lymphoblastic leukemia, so the T cells may come from the graft donor.

This clonotype was observed a few times. V usage is TRBV6-5 and J usage is TRBJ2-2; D may be TRBD2 (5 bases). Per germline, CDR1 MNHEY and CDR2 SVGAGI. CDR3 length: 17 residues. Deletions cut 2 bases from V and 4 bases from J, with 17 bases between. CDR3 in amino acids: CASSYVSNRAGTGELFF. CDR3 DNA: TGTGCCAGCAGTTACGTATCCAATCGGGCGGGCACCGGGGAGCTGTTTTTT.

This chain uses TRBV7-9 with TRBJ2-1; TRBD1 might be the D (6 bases). CDR1 is SEHNR and CDR2 is FQNEAQ in the germline V gene (reference sequence). CDR3 length: 16 residues. Trimming removed 5 bases at V and 2 bases at J, with 16 bases between. CDR3 protein: CASSPRAGATYNEQFF. Written as DNA, the CDR3 is TGTGCCAGCAGCCCGAGAGCAGGGGCAACCTACAATGAGCAGTTCTTC.

This clonotype has ten or more counts. The chain combines TRBV5-1 with TRBJ2-3; D is undetermined. The CDR3 runs 13 residues. V was cut by 4 bases and J by 0 bases, with 6 bases left in between. Germline-derived CDR1 and CDR2 are SGHRS and YFSETQ. In DNA form, the CDR3 reads TGCGCCAGCAGCACGCTCAGCACAGATACGCAGTATTTT. Translation gives CASSTLSTDTQYF. Together with reference TRBV5-1 and TRBJ2-3, the CDR3 gives the full variable domain: KAGVTQTPRYLIKTRGQQVTLSCSPISGHRSVSWYQQTPGQGLQFLFEYFSETQRNKGNFPGRFSGRQFSNSRSEMNVSTLELGDSALYLCASSTLSTDTQYFGPGTRLTVL.

Only a few counts were recorded for this clonotype. The chain employs TRBV7-9 and TRBJ2-4; D is ambiguous. The CDR3 extends over 14 amino acids. Germline values: CDR1 SEHNR, CDR2 FQNEAQ (reference sequence). Trimming stripped 8 bases from V and 9 bases from J, with 20 bases between. CDR3 region: CASSQSAGSGIQYF. CDR3 DNA: TGTGCCAGCTCTCAAAGCGCAGGCTCTGGCATTCAGTACTTC.

This clonotype was detected ten times or more. This chain connects TRBV5-1 to TRBJ2-2; D perhaps matches TRBD1 (5 bases). V shed 0 bases and J shed 0 bases, with 12 bases lying between them. Germline V gene sequence: CDR1 SGHRS, CDR2 YFSETQ. CDR3 length: 17 amino acids. The CDR3 DNA is TGCGCCAGCAGCTTGGTAGGGGAAGGGGCGAACACCGGGGAGCTGTTTTTT. As protein: CASSLVGEGANTGELFF. The complete variable domain, with remaining parts taken from reference TRBV5-1 and TRBJ2-2, reads KAGVTQTPRYLIKTRGQQVTLSCSPISGHRSVSWYQQTPGQGLQFLFEYFSETQRNKGNFPGRFSGRQFSNSRSEMNVSTLELGDSALYLCASSLVGEGANTGELFFGEGSRLTVL.

The J gene is TRBJ2-3, the V gene TRBV5-1; 8 nucleotides agree with TRBD1. In germline, CDR1 is SGHRS, CDR2 YFSETQ. V was clipped by 4 bases and J by 6 bases; unmatched bases: 7. The CDR3 totals 14 residues. The CDR3 sequence is CASSEAGGADTQYF. Written as DNA, the CDR3 is TGCGCCAGCAGCGAGGCAGGGGGCGCGGATACGCAGTATTTT.

The rearrangement links TRBV6-1 to TRBJ2-1, with 7 bases fitting TRBD2. CDR3 size: 15 residues. V was pared by 4 bases and J by 0 bases, with 3 bases of the junction left unmatched. Germline V CDR1 and CDR2: MNHNS, SASEGT. CDR3: CASSGGGGSYNEQFF. The CDR3 region has the DNA TGTGCCAGCAGTGGCGGGGGAGGCTCCTACAATGAGCAGTTCTTC.

This clonotype appeared many times. The chain carries TRBV5-1 and TRBJ2-1; no clear D gene. V gave up 1 base and J gave up 8 bases, with 25 bases separating them. Germline CDR1 SGHRS, CDR2 YFSETQ. CDR3 size: 18 residues. CDR3 nucleotides: TGCGCCAGCAGCTTGTTCGGAGTAGGGCGTTTGAGGACGTATGAGCAGTTCTTC. Translated: CASSLFGVGRLRTYEQFF. Based on the CDR3 plus reference TRBV5-1 and TRBJ2-1, the full variable domain is KAGVTQTPRYLIKTRGQQVTLSCSPISGHRSVSWYQQTPGQGLQFLFEYFSETQRNKGNFPGRFSGRQFSNSRSEMNVSTLELGDSALYLCASSLFGVGRLRTYEQFFGPGTRLTVL.

This clonotype was picked up a small number of times. This chain connects TRBV20-1 to TRBJ2-7; D is unresolved. V was clipped by 1 base and J by 2 bases, with 9 bases between them. Per the germline V gene, CDR1 is DFQATT and CDR2 is SNEGSKA (reference sequence). The CDR3 extends over 13 amino acids. The CDR3 protein is CSARGGRAYEQYF. The DNA for the CDR3 is TGCAGTGCTAGAGGCGGTCGAGCCTACGAGCAGTACTTC.

The chain combines TRBV13 with TRBJ2-1; TRBD2 aligns across 13 bases. Trimming cost V 5 bases and J 0 bases; bases outside gene matches: 7. The CDR3 totals 18 residues. Germline V gene sequence: CDR1 PRHDT, CDR2 FYEKMQ (reference sequence). CDR3 protein: CASSPRTSGGTSYNEQFF. The CDR3 DNA reads as TGTGCCAGCAGCCCCCGGACTAGCGGGGGCACCTCCTACAATGAGCAGTTCTTC.

This clonotype has ten or more counts. The chain combines TRBV18 with TRBJ2-7; D is uncertain. Trimming took 8 bases from V and 3 from J, leaving 11 bases between them. The germline V gene has CDR1 KGHSH and CDR2 LQKENI. The CDR3 has 12 amino acids. CDR3 loop: CASSPPDYEQYF. The CDR3 nucleotides read TGTGCCAGCAGCCCCCCTGACTACGAGCAGTACTTC.

There are a few counts of this clonotype. This sequence joins TRBV20-1 and TRBJ2-1; TRBD1 is a possible D gene (5 bases). Trimming pared 0 bases from V and 6 bases from J, leaving 18 bases between. Germline V gene data show CDR1 as DFQATT and CDR2 as SNEGSKA (reference sequence). The CDR3 is 16 residues long. This chain's CDR3 is CSARDGRRGISNEQFF. CDR3 nucleotide sequence: TGCAGTGCTAGAGATGGTCGAAGGGGAATTTCCAATGAGCAGTTCTTC.

This clonotype occurred a few times. The chain carries TRBV3-1 and TRBJ2-1; 7 nucleotides match TRBD1. The ends lost 5 bases at V and 1 base at J; junction bases unmatched: 11. The CDR3 is made up of 17 amino acids. Looked up from germline, CDR1 is LGHDT and CDR2 is YNNKEL (reference sequence). CDR3 region: CASSTREQGYSYNEQFF. CDR3 nucleotides: TGTGCCAGCAGCACCCGGGAACAGGGGTATTCCTACAATGAGCAGTTCTTC.

This clonotype was observed many times. This rearrangement joins TRBV5-5 to TRBJ1-1; 11 bases match TRBD1. This CDR3 contains 13 residues. The V gene's germline CDR1 is SGHKS and CDR2 YYEKEE (reference sequence). Germline trimming cut 4 bases from V and 8 bases from J; bases unmatched to any gene: 4. In DNA form, the CDR3 reads TGTGCCAGCAGCACGGACAGGGGGCGCGAAGCTTTCTTT. It specifies CASSTDRGREAFF.

This clonotype was observed a few times. For the CDR3, the DNA is TGTGCCAGCTCACTGATAGCGGGAGGCAATGAGCAGTTCTTC. This codes for CASSLIAGGNEQFF. The V gene is TRBV18, the J gene TRBJ2-1, with 10 bases that match TRBD2. The CDR3 spans 14 residues. With 4 bases clipped from V and 6 bases from J, the junction kept 3 bases outside the gene matches. Germline V gene data show CDR1 as KGHSH and CDR2 as LQKENI.

The table lists this clonotype with a few counts. In DNA, the CDR3 is TGTGCCAGCAGCCCCCTCCAGCGGAGCACAGATACGCAGTATTTT. The encoded protein is CASSPLQRSTDTQYF. The chain is built from TRBV7-9 and TRBJ2-3; a weak D match, TRBD2 (5 bases). The length of the CDR3 is 15 residues. The germline V and J ends were trimmed by 5 bases and 0 bases, with 12 bases remaining between them. The germline CDR1 and CDR2 sequences are SEHNR and FQNEAQ (reference sequence). The full variable domain, completed using reference TRBV7-9 and TRBJ2-3, is DTGVSQNPRHKITKRGQNVTFRCDPISEHNRLYWYRQTLGQGPEFLTYFQNEAQLEKSRLLSDRFSAERPKGSFSTLEIQRTEQGDSAMYLCASSPLQRSTDTQYFGPGTRLTVL.

This clonotype was seen only a few times. This chain uses TRBV20-1 with TRBJ2-6; D gene uncertain. Germline V gene sequence: CDR1 DFQATT, CDR2 SNEGSKA (reference sequence). The ends were cut back, 4 bases at V and 0 bases at J, with 10 bases in the middle. This CDR3 spans 15 amino acids. CDR3: CSATDRNSGANVLTF. As DNA, the CDR3 is TGCAGTGCTACTGACCGAAACTCTGGGGCCAACGTCCTGACTTTC.

The sample holds a few counts of this clonotype. As the CDR3 is not closed by the conserved phenylalanine or tryptophan, this likely results from a read error. The DNA is omitted, as the CDR3 cannot be located on it reliably, and the CDR3 follows TCRdb's listing. This rearrangement joins TRBV5-6 to TRBJ2-1; TRBD2 is the table's D call and was not checked against the DNA. Germline loops: CDR1 SGHDT, CDR2 YYEEEE. The CDR3 is 12 residues long, counting both termini. The CDR3 spells CASVSAGGPCSI.

J is TRBJ2-3 and V is TRBV7-9; perhaps TRBD2 as D (7 bases). The germline gives CDR1 SEHNR, CDR2 FQNEAQ (reference sequence). Trimming shortened V by 5 bases and J by 5 bases, and 17 bases separated the two germline ends. This CDR3 is 15 amino acids long. CDR3 nucleotide sequence: TGTGCCAGCAGCCCCCGGGGGGCTAGCGGAGATACGCAGTATTTT. Amino acids: CASSPRGASGDTQYF.

This clonotype has only a few counts. The chain links TRBV27 to TRBJ2-7; the match to TRBD1 covers 9 bases. Trimming removed 1 base from V and 2 bases from J; junction bases left unmatched: 3. The germline CDR1 and CDR2 sequences are MNHEY and SMNVEV (reference sequence). This CDR3 has 15 amino acids. This CDR3 is CASSLWTGAPYEQYF. The CDR3 coding sequence is TGTGCCAGCAGTTTATGGACAGGGGCACCCTACGAGCAGTACTTC.

This clonotype was seen many times. This chain connects TRBV10-3 to TRBJ2-3; D is unresolved. The V end lost 10 bases, the J end lost 0 bases, and 14 bases lay between the germline ends. CDR1 is ENHRY, CDR2 SYGVKD, per germline. The CDR3 has 14 amino acids. CDR3 DNA sequence: TGTGCCACCTCCTTACTTACTAGCACAGATACGCAGTATTTT. Its translation: CATSLLTSTDTQYF.

The chain links TRBV5-1 to TRBJ2-3; D gene uncertain. Germline CDR1 SGHRS, CDR2 YFSETQ. V was clipped by 0 bases and J by 2 bases, with 13 bases between them. The CDR3 loop spans 16 amino acids. CDR3 sequence: CASSLGDTHLTDTQYF. The CDR3 nucleotides read TGCGCCAGCAGCTTGGGCGACACTCATCTCACAGATACGCAGTATTTT.

The chain links TRBV5-1 to TRBJ2-1; tentative D call: TRBD2 (6 bases). Germline values: CDR1 SGHRS, CDR2 YFSETQ. The CDR3 spans 14 residues. V lost 8 bases, J lost 2 bases, and 14 bases lay in between. CDR3 DNA: TGCGCCAGTTCCGCAGGAGGGGCCTACAATGAGCAGTTCTTC. As protein: CASSAGGAYNEQFF. The full variable domain, in which reference TRBV5-1 and TRBJ2-1 provide the parts outside the CDR3, is KAGVTQTPRYLIKTRGQQVTLSCSPISGHRSVSWYQQTPGQGLQFLFEYFSETQRNKGNFPGRFSGRQFSNSRSEMNVSTLELGDSALYLCASSAGGAYNEQFFGPGTRLTVL.

This clonotype was detected ten times or more. The chain employs TRBV4-1 and TRBJ2-7; D not certain. CDR1 and CDR2 (germline): MGHRA, YSYEKL. The V end lost 0 bases, the J end lost 2 bases, and 11 bases lay between the germline ends. The CDR3 totals 15 residues. For the CDR3, the DNA is TGCGCCAGCAGCCAAGAGCCTAGTAGTACCTACGAGCAGTACTTC. Translation: CASSQEPSSTYEQYF.

The genes are TRBV2 and TRBJ2-1; TRBD1 might be the D (7 bases). CDR1 is SNHLY and CDR2 is FYNNEI in the germline V gene. With 5 bases removed from V and 6 bases from J, the gap between germline ends came to 20 bases. This CDR3 spans 16 amino acids. The DNA of the CDR3 is TGTGCCAGCAGTTCCTTTGGACAGGAGGGTTTCAATGAGCAGTTCTTC. Its protein product is CASSSFGQEGFNEQFF.

The chain carries TRBV9 and TRBJ1-1; D is undetermined. The CDR3 is 15 amino acids. V shed 0 bases and J shed 1 base, with 10 bases lying between them. CDR1 is SGDLS and CDR2 is YYNGEE in the germline V gene. CDR3 loop: CASSVGLLRNTEAFF. The CDR3, as DNA: TGTGCCAGCAGCGTAGGCCTTTTAAGGAACACTGAAGCTTTCTTT.

This clonotype has just a few counts. The chain is built from TRBV11-2 and TRBJ2-7; D gene unclear. The CDR3 extends over 15 amino acids. V lost 4 bases and J lost 3, with 16 bases in between. Germline CDR1 and CDR2: SGHAT and FQNNGV. The CDR3 DNA sequence: TGTGCCAGCAGCTCCATAAGGAGACACGACTACGAGCAGTACTTC. Protein: CASSSIRRHDYEQYF.

The CDR3 region is CASNPTGGTYEQYF. CDR3 bases: TGTGCCAGTAATCCGACAGGGGGAACCTACGAGCAGTACTTC. The chain uses TRBV19 and TRBJ2-7; 9 bases agree with TRBD1. The CDR3 runs 14 residues. Germline CDR1 is LNHDA and CDR2 is SQIVND (reference sequence). The V segment lost 7 bases and the J segment 2 bases; nucleotides outside the gene matches: 6.

The V call is TRBV15, the J call TRBJ2-7, with D perhaps being TRBD1 or TRBD2 (5 bases each). The length of the CDR3 is 12 residues. The V end lost 2 bases, the J end lost 6 bases, and 8 bases lay between the germline ends. The V gene's germline CDR1 is LNHNV and CDR2 YYDKDF (reference sequence). This CDR3 reads CATSRSGSEQYF. In nucleotides, the CDR3 is TGTGCCACCAGCAGATCAGGGAGCGAGCAGTACTTC.

The chain recombines TRBV12-3 or TRBV12-4 with TRBJ2-3; D is perhaps TRBD2 (5 bases). Trimming took off 3 bases at V and 1 base at J, with 8 bases between the two ends. There are 14 residues in the CDR3. The CDR3 reads CASSLQRGTDTQYF. The CDR3, as DNA: TGTGCCAGCAGTTTGCAGAGGGGCACAGATACGCAGTATTTT.

The table lists this clonotype with a few counts. V is TRBV12-3 or TRBV12-4 and J is TRBJ2-1; weak D call: TRBD1 (6 bases). V gave up 3 bases and J gave up 15 bases, with 45 bases separating them. This CDR3 region has 22 residues. The CDR3 loop is CASSFLRWPGTPEPKGLEIRFF. The CDR3 nucleotides are TGTGCCAGCAGTTTTCTCCGCTGGCCCGGGACACCGGAACCAAAAGGATTAGAAATACGGTTCTTC.

V usage is TRBV9 and J usage is TRBJ2-1; 8 bases agree with TRBD2. CDR1 is SGDLS and CDR2 is YYNGEE in the germline V gene. The CDR3 runs to 18 residues. V shed 0 bases and J 7 bases; nucleotides not matched to a gene: 15. The CDR3: CASSVAGSSGRVGNEQFF. CDR3 sequence (DNA): TGTGCCAGCAGCGTAGCCGGGTCGAGCGGGAGAGTTGGTAATGAGCAGTTCTTC.